A single T cell receptor beta chain is shown here with its context. Its specificity is unknown. CDR3 length: 13 amino acids. In germline, CDR1 is SQVTM, CDR2 ANQGSEA. Trimming removed 4 bases from V and 3 bases from J, with 11 bases in between. The data derive from a study of CD8 T cells in ankylosing spondylitis. General study points: The study identified a TCR beta motif of about eight highly homologous variants that appeared characteristic of ankylosing spondylitis blood. Disease-linked clones had a CD8+ phenotype and relatively low frequency in peripheral blood.

Generation of TCR beta libraries employed quantitative 5'-RACE incorporating molecular barcodes. In TCRdb, the 5' RACE reads were re-called with MiXCR into one record per CDR3 protein. Of 290,000 or so distinct CDR3 sequences listed, roughly 20% were seen once; the top ten hold 3% to 4%. The V call is TRBV29-1, the J call TRBJ2-3; D may be TRBD1 (6 bases). The sample was blood, either unsorted or a sorted T cell fraction (not recorded which). This receptor was taken from a female donor with ankylosing spondylitis or in good health (not recorded which). CDR3 loop: CSVAGVLTDTQYF. CDR3 in DNA: TGCAGCGTTGCAGGGGTTCTAACAGATACGCAGTATTTT.